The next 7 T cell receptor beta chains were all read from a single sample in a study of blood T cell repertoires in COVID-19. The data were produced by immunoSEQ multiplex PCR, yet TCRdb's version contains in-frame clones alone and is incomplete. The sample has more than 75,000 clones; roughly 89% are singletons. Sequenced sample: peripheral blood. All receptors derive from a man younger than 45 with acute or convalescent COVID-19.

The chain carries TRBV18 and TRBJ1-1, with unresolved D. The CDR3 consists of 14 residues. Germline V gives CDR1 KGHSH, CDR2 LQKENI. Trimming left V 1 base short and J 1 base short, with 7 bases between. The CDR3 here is CASSPQTGNTEAFF. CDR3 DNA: TGTGCCAGCTCACCACAAACCGGGAACACTGAAGCTTTCTTT.

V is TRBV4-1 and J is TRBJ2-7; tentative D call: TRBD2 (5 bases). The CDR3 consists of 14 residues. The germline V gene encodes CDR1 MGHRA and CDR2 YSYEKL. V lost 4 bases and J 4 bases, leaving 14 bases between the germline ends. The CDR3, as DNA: TGCGCCAGCAGCCTAATGGGGAGTCCATACGAGCAGTACTTC. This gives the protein CASSLMGSPYEQYF.

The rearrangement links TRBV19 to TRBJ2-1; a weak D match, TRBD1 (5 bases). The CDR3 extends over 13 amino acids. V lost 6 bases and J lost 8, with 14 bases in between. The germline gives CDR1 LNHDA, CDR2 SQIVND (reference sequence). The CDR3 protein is CASRESRVHEQFF. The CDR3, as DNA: TGTGCCAGTAGAGAGTCCAGGGTCCATGAGCAGTTCTTC.

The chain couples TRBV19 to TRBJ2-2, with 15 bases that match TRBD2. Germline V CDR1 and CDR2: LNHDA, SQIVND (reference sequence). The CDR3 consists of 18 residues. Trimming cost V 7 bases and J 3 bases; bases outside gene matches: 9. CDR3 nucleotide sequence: TGTGCCAGTACCCCCGGACTAGCGGGAGGGAGACACACCGGGGAGCTGTTTTTT. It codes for CASTPGLAGGRHTGELFF.

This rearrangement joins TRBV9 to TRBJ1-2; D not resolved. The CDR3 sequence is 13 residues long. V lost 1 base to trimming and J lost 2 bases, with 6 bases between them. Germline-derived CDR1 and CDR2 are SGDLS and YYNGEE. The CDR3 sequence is CASSVSQNYGYTF. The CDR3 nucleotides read TGTGCCAGCAGCGTAAGTCAGAACTATGGCTACACCTTC.

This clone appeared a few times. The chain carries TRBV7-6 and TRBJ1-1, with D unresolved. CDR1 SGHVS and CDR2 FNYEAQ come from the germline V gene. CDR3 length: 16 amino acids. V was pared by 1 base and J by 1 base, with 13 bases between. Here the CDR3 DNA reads TGTGCCAGCAGCTTAGGGGCGTCGAATTCGAACACTGAAGCTTTCTTT. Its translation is CASSLGASNSNTEAFF.

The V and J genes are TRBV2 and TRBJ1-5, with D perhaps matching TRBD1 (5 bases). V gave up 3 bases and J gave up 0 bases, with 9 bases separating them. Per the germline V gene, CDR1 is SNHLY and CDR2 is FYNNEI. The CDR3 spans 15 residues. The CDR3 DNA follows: TGTGCCAGCAGTGAGGAGGGGATTAGCAATCAGCCCCAGCATTTT. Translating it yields CASSEEGISNQPQHF. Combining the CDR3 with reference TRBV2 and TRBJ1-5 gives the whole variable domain EPEVTQTPSHQVTQMGQEVILRCVPISNHLYFYWYRQILGQKVEFLVSFYNNEISEKSEIFDDQFSVERPDGSNFTLKIRSTKLEDSAMYFCASSEEGISNQPQHFGDGTRLSIL.